The present T cell receptor beta chain was sequenced within a study of blood T cells in healthy people across ages. CDR3 length: 15 amino acids. Germline CDR1 SGHRS, CDR2 YFSETQ. V was trimmed by 4 bases and J by 1 base, leaving 9 bases between them. For the second PCR, which ran for 7 to 11 cycles, a sample-barcoded 5' primer and a J-beta primer mix were used. TCRdb reprocessed the 5' RACE reads with MiXCR, giving one entry per CDR3 protein. The repertoire has over 1,300,000 distinct CDR3 sequences, 45% to 70% of them found once; the top ten carry approximately 7%. Sample: blood. The chain is built from TRBV5-1 and TRBJ2-6; tentative D call: TRBD1 (6 bases). The clonotype originates from a man between 18 and 35 years old in good health. In DNA form, the CDR3 reads TGCGCCAGCAGCAATACAGGGTCTGGGGCCAACGTCCTGACTTTC. Encoded protein: CASSNTGSGANVLTF. The entire variable domain, with the rest obtained from reference TRBV5-1 and TRBJ2-6, is as follows: KAGVTQTPRYLIKTRGQQVTLSCSPISGHRSVSWYQQTPGQGLQFLFEYFSETQRNKGNFPGRFSGRQFSNSRSEMNVSTLELGDSALYLCASSNTGSGANVLTFGAGSRLTVL.